This T cell receptor (beta chain) derives from a study of shared clonotypes between healthy human individuals (dated by TCRdb to between 2020 and 2021). Study-level background: A few men and a couple of women, aged 18 to 49 years, made up the cohort. The study deeply sequenced blood TCR repertoires of about five healthy adults to estimate repertoire size and the extent of clonotype sharing between individuals. Libraries were prepared and TCR repertoires were sequenced by different laboratories using diverse techniques, in order to increase sequencing depth and limit assay-specific biases. Per donor, leukapheresis produced somewhere between about 0.8 and 9 billion PBMCs. For each donor, three plates each were used for CD4 naive and CD4 memory, two plates were used for CD8 naive, and one plate was used for CD8 memory. Summary of the overall study and its limitations: Sampling was restricted to blood, and TCR repertoires in tissues likely differ from the TCR repertoires found in blood. Even with the large sequencing depth, rarefaction of the sorted-subset datasets indicated that sequencing was incomplete. Naive subsets generally had larger estimated clonotype richness than memory subsets did. Around 5% of naive CD4, 3.5% of naive CD8, approximately 2% of memory CD4, and over 0.35% of memory CD8 clonotypes were shared across several donors. Pairwise subsampling led to the expectation that sequencing depth would affect the degree of clonotype sharing among donors. Because the study included only a small number of donors, the genetic and exposure-history diversity represented was limited. Clonotypes shared by all four sorted-subset donors showed higher generation probabilities than non-shared clonotypes.

Healthy HIV-negative adults with no recently reported acute infections or vaccinations were included as donors. Every donor was a Caucasian adult living in Nashville, Tennessee, USA. CD4+ T cells were enriched through magnetic negative selection, after which naive cells were positively selected on CD45RA and the remaining negative fraction served as the memory subset. Blood was collected by leukapheresis, and PBMCs were isolated by Ficoll-Histopaque density gradient centrifugation and then cryopreserved in liquid nitrogen vapor phase. Analytical flow cytometry was used to check the purity and quantity of each magnetically sorted T cell population. Each sorted fraction had its genomic DNA isolated and then quantified by UV absorbance on a Nanodrop 2000c. From the cysteine through the valine, the CDR3 covers 8 amino acids. Just the 24-base CDR3 DNA is kept, in frame starting at base 1. From a lookup of the germline V gene, CDR1 and CDR2 are SGHTA and FQGTGA.

TCR CDR3 regions were amplified from genomic DNA by multiplex PCR using the deep immunoSEQ assay. Genomic DNA extracted from each cell subset was distributed evenly over all wells of several immunoSEQ 96-well plates, and each plate served as one replicate. Each replicate PCR for sorted subsets received roughly 200 ng genomic DNA, equal to about 30,000 T cell genomes. The purified libraries were quantified using a Qubit 3.0 fluorometer, sized with a Bioanalyzer 2100, and then quantified again using the KAPA Library Quantification kit. Every immunoSEQ 96-well plate was sequenced on a dedicated single-read 150-cycle Illumina NextSeq 550 flow cell. As for the authors' bioinformatics: Because the immunoSEQ output included only junctional sequences and no quality scores, the filtering could not be the same as the filtering used for full-length reads. Sequences were annotated with PyIR, a Python wrapper for IgBLAST v1.9, and V/J genes and CDR3 were assigned using IMGT germline references. Reads were filtered out if the reads had weak V/J assignments (E-value above 1e-6), no CDR3, stop codons, out-of-frame junctions, or ambiguous translated residues. V3J clonotypes were defined as sequences sharing an identical inferred V gene, J gene, and CDR3 amino acid sequence. The percentage overlap between two repertoires was calculated by dividing the number of shared unique clonotypes by the size of the smaller repertoire. Three approaches were used to assess repertoire richness: RTK rarefaction, the Chao1 estimator, and Recon v2.1 estimates of unobserved clonotypes. Generation probabilities for all TCRbeta clonotypes obtained by the gDNA method from four donors were computed using OLGA. TCRdb provides this immuneACCESS table in a form limited to in-frame rearrangements. Some clones are lacking; in checked studies, under half of them reflect an unresolved V gene, and why the rest are absent is not known. The DNA was the basis for D and trimming; V, J and clone size are from that table. The sample table records 950,000 to 1,300,000 clones; under 80% of these occur just once. Of the sample, around 1.5% is held by the ten largest clones.

This clone was seen a few times. Its specific antigen is unknown. No much larger clone is present one base from it, and per-base qualities are unavailable. Specimen: memory CD4+ T cells sorted from blood. The cell subset or site label on this specimen signifies: CD45RA-negative fraction. The receptor chain draws on TRBV7-3 and TRBJ2-7; the D gene is not confidently resolved. The clonotype originates from a man in his late teens or twenties in good health. The bases are TGTGCCAGCAGCCTTCCAGGCGTC. Its translation is CASSLPGV.